Sequencing of this TCR beta chain was carried out in a study of tumor and adjacent non-tumor tissue in lung cancer. General observations from the study: Patients with more diverse tumor TCRs had worse survival.

The template was RNA from unsorted bulk tissue. A modified ARM-PCR protocol with three rounds of nested PCR amplified TCRbeta. MiXCR, run by TCRdb on the multiplex PCR reads, gives a single entry per CDR3 protein. The data contain approximately 79,000 distinct CDR3 sequences, around 70% of them singletons. The CDR3 is 14 residues long. Looked up from germline, CDR1 is SGHAT and CDR2 is FQNNGV. V gave up 5 bases and J gave up 1 base, with 11 bases separating them. Comment on this clonotype: Its antigen remains unidentified.

The specimen sequenced was lung tumor tissue. The rearrangement links TRBV11-2 to TRBJ2-5, with D possibly being TRBD1 or TRBD2 (5 bases each). This TCR was sampled from a woman between 35 and 50 years old with non-small cell lung cancer. The CDR3 sequence is CASSPAGTQETQYF. In DNA, the CDR3 is TGTGCCAGCAGCCCCGCCGGGACCCAAGAGACCCAGTACTTC.